The rows below give T cell receptor beta chains drawn from one sample of a study of blood T cell repertoires in COVID-19. Only in-frame clones appear in the TCRdb table, and some are missing; sequencing was by immunoSEQ multiplex PCR. This sample yields hundreds of thousands of clones, of which roughly 89% are seen a single time; 7.8% belongs to the top ten. The specimen sequenced was peripheral blood. The receptors here all came from a woman aged 45-59 years with COVID-19, enrolled during active disease. The CDR3 runs from the conserved cysteine through the conserved F or W. Fields, in order: V gene, CDR3 protein.

>TRBV6-5
CASSSRARFGKLFF
>TRBV7-2
CASSLTAGGRGEQYF
>TRBV13
CASSEGASYEQYF
>TRBV10-1
CATDAGGQLPQHF
>TRBV5-1
CASSLAPTSGTGELFF
>TRBV12-5
CALSGTQMNTEAFF
>TRBV6-6
CASSYDRTYGYTF
>TRBV5-1
CASRPGLAGINEQFF
>TRBV2
CAGAAVRANYGYTF
>TRBV19
CASDSDAGTFSPLHF
>TRBV3-1/TRBV3-2
CASSQTGATNEKLFF
>TRBV18
CASSLDRPDTGELFF
>TRBV10-3
CATGGGANEKLFF
>TRBV7-8
CASSLPGLRGWEQYF
>TRBV15
CATSRDEPGLFF
>TRBV7-2
CASSLSGSTGQGYTF
>TRBV3-1/TRBV3-2
CASSQAGQNTEAFF
>TRBV10-1
CASSENFQETQYF
>TRBV20-1
CSARWLAGAFF
>TRBV30
CAWSVWGGDSPLHF
>TRBV5-6
CASSLIATNEKLFF
>TRBV30
CAWTSGGARGGNEQFF
>TRBV7-2
CASSLLALGEKLFF
>TRBV7-8
CASSVGGSLDEKLFF
>TRBV28
CASSFQGPMGQPQHF
>TRBV7-8
CASSSFGTSGEQYF
>TRBV11-2
CASSFLPSGRYKNTEAFF
>TRBV28
CASSQKGTAGSPLHF
>TRBV2
CASSPGQGSHEQYF
>TRBV6-5
CASIGRDNSPLHF
>TRBV4-1
CASSQGAGWDSTNEKLFF
>TRBV7-9
CASSPTSGVYEQYF
>TRBV27
CASSSGVYTGELFF
>TRBV7-9
CASSHRISPYGYTF
>TRBV5-6
CASSSPPDTQYF
>TRBV5-4
CASSLSYVTGEETQYF
>TRBV11-2
CASSLISTDTQYF
>TRBV5-1
CASSFARGAAGEETQYF
>TRBV5-1
CASSLLKAGSTDTQYF
>TRBV19
CASSTRGRGGGTEAFF
>TRBV30
CAWDRGRDEQFF
>TRBV6-5
CASSYRGARAGNTIYF
>TRBV3-1/TRBV3-2
CASSQLAGDRDEQFF
>TRBV7-9
CASSAGQIYNEQFF
>TRBV27
CASSLNGDFLSYEQYF
>TRBV7-9
CASSLLQATDTQYF
>TRBV27
CASSLYGGGNSPLHF
>TRBV5-1
CASSLGLAGTEQFF
>TRBV19
CASSMGQLNTEAFF
>TRBV9
CASSLTQGRYGYTF
>TRBV30
CAWSPDGDSPLHF
>TRBV9
CASSPSNYGYTF
>TRBV3-1/TRBV3-2
CASSDRGADTQYF
>TRBV30
CAWSVRRMAGNYGYTF
>TRBV18
CASSPRQNTEAFF
>TRBV21-1
CASSRRRYTGELFF
>TRBV9
CASSPAWGGAEGTQYF
>TRBV7-9
CASSSQDIREYF